This T cell receptor beta chain was recorded in a study of radiation and T cells in renal cell carcinoma. Study results and caveats: Pretreatment tumor biopsies were lacking, so baseline clonotypes are unknown. Top tumor clonotypes rose in blood 2 weeks post-radiation, then contracted.

Described time point: blood 4 weeks post-SBRT, at nephrectomy. Documented treatment: 15 Gy SBRT to primary tumor, nephrectomy 4 weeks later. Nephrectomy followed 15 Gy stereotactic body radiation by 4 weeks. The patient's renal cell carcinoma had clear cell pathology. A remark on this clone: Its antigen is not known.

Between the trimmed V and J ends, which lost 4 bases and 7 bases, there was a span of 13 bases. The germline CDR1 and CDR2 sequences are MGHRA and YSYEKL. The CDR3 is 13 residues long. Assay: immunoSEQ multiplex PCR; the TCRdb copy retains only in-frame clones and omits some. Here the sample spans under 200,000 clones, about 85% being singletons. This sequence joins TRBV4-1 and TRBJ1-1; a weak D match, TRBD1 (5 bases). This clonotype was sampled from a woman between 45 and 65 years old with renal cell carcinoma. The material sequenced was blood, taken from a patient whose treatment included radiotherapy and nephrectomy. The CDR3 DNA reads TGCGCCAGCAGCCGCCGGGACGCTTATGAAGCTTTCTTT. This encodes CASSRRDAYEAFF.